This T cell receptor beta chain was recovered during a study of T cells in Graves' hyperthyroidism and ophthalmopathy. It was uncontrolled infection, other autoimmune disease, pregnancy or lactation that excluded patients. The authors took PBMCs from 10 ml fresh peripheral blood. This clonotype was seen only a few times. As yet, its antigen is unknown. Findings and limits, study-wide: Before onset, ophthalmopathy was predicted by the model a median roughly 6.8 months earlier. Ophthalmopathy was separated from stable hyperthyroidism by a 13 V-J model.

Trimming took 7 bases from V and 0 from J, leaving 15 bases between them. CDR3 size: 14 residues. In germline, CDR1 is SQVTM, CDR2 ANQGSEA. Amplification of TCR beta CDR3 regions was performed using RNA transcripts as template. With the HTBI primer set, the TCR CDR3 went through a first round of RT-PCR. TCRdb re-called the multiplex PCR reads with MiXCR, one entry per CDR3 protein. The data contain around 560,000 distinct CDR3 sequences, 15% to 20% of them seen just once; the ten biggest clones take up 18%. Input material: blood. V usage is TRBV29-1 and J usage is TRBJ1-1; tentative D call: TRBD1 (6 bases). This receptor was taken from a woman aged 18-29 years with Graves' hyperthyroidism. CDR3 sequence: CSARGQRLNTEAFF. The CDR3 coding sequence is TGCAGCGCCCGTGGACAGAGACTGAACACTGAAGCTTTCTTT.